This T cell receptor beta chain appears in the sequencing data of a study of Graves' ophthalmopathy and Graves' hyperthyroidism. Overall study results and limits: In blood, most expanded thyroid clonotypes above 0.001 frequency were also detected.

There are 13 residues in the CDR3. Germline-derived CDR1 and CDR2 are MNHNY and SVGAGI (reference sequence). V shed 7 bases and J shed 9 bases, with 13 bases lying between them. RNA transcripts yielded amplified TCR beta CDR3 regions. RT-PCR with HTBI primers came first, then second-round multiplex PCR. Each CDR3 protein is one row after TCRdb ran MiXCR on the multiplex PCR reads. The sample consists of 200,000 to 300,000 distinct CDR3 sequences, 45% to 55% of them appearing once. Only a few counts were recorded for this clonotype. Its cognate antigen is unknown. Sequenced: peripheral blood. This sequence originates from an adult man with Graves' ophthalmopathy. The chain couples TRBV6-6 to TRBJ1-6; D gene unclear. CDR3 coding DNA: TGTGCCAGCAAAGCGGACGATTTTTCACCCCTCCACTTT. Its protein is CASKADDFSPLHF.